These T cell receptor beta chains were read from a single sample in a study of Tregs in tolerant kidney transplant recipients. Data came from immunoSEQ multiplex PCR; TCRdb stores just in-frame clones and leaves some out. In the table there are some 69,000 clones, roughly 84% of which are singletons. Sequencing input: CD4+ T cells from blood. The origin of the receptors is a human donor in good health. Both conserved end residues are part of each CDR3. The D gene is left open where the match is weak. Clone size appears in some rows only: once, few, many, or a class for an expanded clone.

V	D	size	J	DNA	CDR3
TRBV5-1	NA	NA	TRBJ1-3	TGCGCCAGCAGCTCTCGACTTGGAAACACCATATATTTT	CASSSRLGNTIYF
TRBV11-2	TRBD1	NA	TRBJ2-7	TGTGCCAGCAGCTTAGATCGAGGGGGCGTCGAGCAGTACTTC	CASSLDRGGVEQYF
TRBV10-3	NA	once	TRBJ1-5	TGTGCCATCAGTGAGTCCGGGAGTCAGCCCCAGCATTTT	CAISESGSQPQHF
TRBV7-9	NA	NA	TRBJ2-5	TGTGCCAGCAGCTTAGCATCGAGGACCCAGTACTTC	CASSLASRTQYF
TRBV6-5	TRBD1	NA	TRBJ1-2	TGTGCCAGCAGTTGGGGACAGGCGGGTTGCACCTTC	CASSWGQAGCTF
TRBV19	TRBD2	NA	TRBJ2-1	TGTGCCAGTAGTATAGTGGCAGGAGCCTTGACTAGCGATGAGCAGTTCTTC	CASSIVAGALTSDEQFF
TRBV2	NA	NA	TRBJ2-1	TGTGCCAGCAGTGTTGGGCGGAACCTCAATGAGCAGTTCTTC	CASSVGRNLNEQFF
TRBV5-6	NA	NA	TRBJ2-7	TGTGCCAGCAGCTCCCTCCGGGGGACGACCTACGAGCAGTACTTC	CASSSLRGTTYEQYF
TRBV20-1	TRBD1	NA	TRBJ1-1	TGCAGTGCTTTACAGGGGGCTGAAGCTTTCTTT	CSALQGAEAFF
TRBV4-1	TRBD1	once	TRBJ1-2	TGCGCCAGCAGCGCCCCTGGACAGGGTCGGTATCCTGGCTACACCTTC	CASSAPGQGRYPGYTF
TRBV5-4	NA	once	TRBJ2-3	TGTGCCAGCAGACCATCGGGTACAGGGCCAGATACGCAGTATTTT	CASRPSGTGPDTQYF
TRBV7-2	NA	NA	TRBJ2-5	TGTGCCAGCAGCTTAGTTGATAGGGGGTCCCAAGAGACCCAGTACTTC	CASSLVDRGSQETQYF
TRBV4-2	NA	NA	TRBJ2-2	TGTGCCAGCAGCCAAGTTCGGTCGGGAGCTAACACCGGGGAGCTGTTTTTT	CASSQVRSGANTGELFF
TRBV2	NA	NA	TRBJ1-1	TGTGCCAGCAGGCCCCGGGGGAACACTGAAGCTTTCTTT	CASRPRGNTEAFF
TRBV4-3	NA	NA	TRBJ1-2	TGCGCCAGCAGCCAAGAAACAGGTGGCTATGGCTACACCTTC	CASSQETGGYGYTF
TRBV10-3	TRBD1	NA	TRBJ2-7	TGTGCCATCAGTGGACAGGGAGAGCAGTACTTC	CAISGQGEQYF
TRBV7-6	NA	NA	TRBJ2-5	TGTGCCAGCAGCTCCAGAGAACAAGAGACCCAGTACTTC	CASSSREQETQYF
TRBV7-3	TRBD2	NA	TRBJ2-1	TGTGCCAGCAGCGAAACCCCGACTAGCGGACATACCAATGAGCAGTTCTTC	CASSETPTSGHTNEQFF
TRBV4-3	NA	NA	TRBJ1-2	TGCGCCAGCAGCCAGGAACCAGGGGTGTATGGCTACACCTTC	CASSQEPGVYGYTF
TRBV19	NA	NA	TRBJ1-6	TGTGCCAGTAGTCCGGGGCCTTATAATTCACCCCTCCACTTT	CASSPGPYNSPLHF
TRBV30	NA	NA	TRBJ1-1	TGTGCCTGGAGTGTACCAAGAGGGCGAAGGATGAACACTGAAGCTTTCTTT	CAWSVPRGRRMNTEAFF
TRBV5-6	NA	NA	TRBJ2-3	TGTGCCAGCAGCCAGACGGGGGTCCCCACAGATACGCAGTATTTT	CASSQTGVPTDTQYF
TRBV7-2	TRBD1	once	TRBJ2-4	TGTGCCAGCAGCAGATTCAACAGGGGAACCAAAAACATTCAGTACTTC	CASSRFNRGTKNIQYF
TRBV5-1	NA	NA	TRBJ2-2	TGCGCCAGCAGCTTGGCTGAGGGTACGGCCGGGGAGCTGTTTTTT	CASSLAEGTAGELFF
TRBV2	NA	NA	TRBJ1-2	TGTGCCAGCAGTGCCCGCCCGGCGGGGGACTATGGCTACACCTTC	CASSARPAGDYGYTF
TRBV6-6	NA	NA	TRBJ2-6	TGTGCCAGCAGTTACTCGGACTCTGGGGCCAACGTCCTGACTTTC	CASSYSDSGANVLTF
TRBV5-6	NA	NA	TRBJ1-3	TGTGCCAGCAGCTTGCCCAAAGGAAACACCATATATTTT	CASSLPKGNTIYF
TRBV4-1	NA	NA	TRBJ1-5	TGCGCCAGCAGCCAAGCAAACAATCAGCCCCAGCATTTT	CASSQANNQPQHF
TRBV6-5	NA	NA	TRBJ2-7	TGTGCCAGCAAGCACCGCGGGGGCGTTTACGAGCAGTACTTC	CASKHRGGVYEQYF
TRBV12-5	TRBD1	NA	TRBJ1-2	TGTGCTAGTCGGGACAGGGTACAAAAAGGGGATGGCTACACCTTC	CASRDRVQKGDGYTF
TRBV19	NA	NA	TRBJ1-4	TGTGCCAGTACCCCATCAGGATCGGGCGAAAAACTGTTTTTT	CASTPSGSGEKLFF
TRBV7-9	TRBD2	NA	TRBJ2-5	TGTGCCAGCAGTTCTAGGCGGGAGGAGGCCCAAGAGACCCAGTACTTC	CASSSRREEAQETQYF
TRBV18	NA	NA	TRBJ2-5	TGTGCCAGCTCGACCGGGACACCCAGAGGAGAGACCCAGTACTTC	CASSTGTPRGETQYF
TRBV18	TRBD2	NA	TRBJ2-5	TGTGCCAGCTCACCACTAACTAGCGGCCAAGAGACCCAGTACTTC	CASSPLTSGQETQYF
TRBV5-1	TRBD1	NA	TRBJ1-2	TGCGCCAGCAGCTTGGACGACAGGGCTGGCTACACCTTC	CASSLDDRAGYTF
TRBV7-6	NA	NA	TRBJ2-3	TGTGCCAGCAGCTTAGGTTCGGCGGCCGCTAGCACAGATACGCAGTATTTT	CASSLGSAAASTDTQYF
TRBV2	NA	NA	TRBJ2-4	TGTGCCAGCAGTCGAGTAATCGTTGGACTAAAACTAGCCAAAAACATTCAGTACTTC	CASSRVIVGLKLAKNIQYF
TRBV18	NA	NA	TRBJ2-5	TGTGCCAGCTCACCTGTCGGAGAGACCCAGTACTTC	CASSPVGETQYF
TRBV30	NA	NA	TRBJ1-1	TGTGCCTGGAGTGGACATTCGAACACTGAAGCTTTCTTT	CAWSGHSNTEAFF
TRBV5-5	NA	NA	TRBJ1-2	TGTGCCAGCACCCCTCCCGGGCCACGGCACACCTTC	CASTPPGPRHTF
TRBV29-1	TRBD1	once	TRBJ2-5	TGCAGCGCTGGAGGGACAGGGGGTGCGGAGACCCAGTACTTC	CSAGGTGGAETQYF
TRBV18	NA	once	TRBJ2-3	TGTGCCAGCTCACAGGACGGTGACTACACAGATACGCAGTATTTT	CASSQDGDYTDTQYF
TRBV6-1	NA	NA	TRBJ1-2	TGTGCCAGCAGACGGGCCCCTGGGCATGGCTACACCTTC	CASRRAPGHGYTF
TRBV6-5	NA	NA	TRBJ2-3	TGTGCCAGCAGTTACGGGCAGGTGTCCACGCAGTATTTT	CASSYGQVSTQYF
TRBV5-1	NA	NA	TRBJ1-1	TGCGCCAGCAGCAGGGAAGGCAGCAAGAACACTGAAGCTTTCTTT	CASSREGSKNTEAFF
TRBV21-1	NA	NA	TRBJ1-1	TGTGCCAGCAGCCCACGCCCACAGGGGGCTGAAGCTTTCTTT	CASSPRPQGAEAFF
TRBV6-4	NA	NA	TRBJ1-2	TGTGCCAGCAGTGTAGGAGGGGGTTCCTATGGCTACACCTTC	CASSVGGGSYGYTF
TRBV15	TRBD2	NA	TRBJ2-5	TGTGCCACCAGCAGAGACCCGGGGGGTGAGACCCAGTACTTC	CATSRDPGGETQYF
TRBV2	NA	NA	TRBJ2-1	TGTGCCAGCGCAGACCCCCCCGGGATGGAGCAGTTCTTC	CASADPPGMEQFF